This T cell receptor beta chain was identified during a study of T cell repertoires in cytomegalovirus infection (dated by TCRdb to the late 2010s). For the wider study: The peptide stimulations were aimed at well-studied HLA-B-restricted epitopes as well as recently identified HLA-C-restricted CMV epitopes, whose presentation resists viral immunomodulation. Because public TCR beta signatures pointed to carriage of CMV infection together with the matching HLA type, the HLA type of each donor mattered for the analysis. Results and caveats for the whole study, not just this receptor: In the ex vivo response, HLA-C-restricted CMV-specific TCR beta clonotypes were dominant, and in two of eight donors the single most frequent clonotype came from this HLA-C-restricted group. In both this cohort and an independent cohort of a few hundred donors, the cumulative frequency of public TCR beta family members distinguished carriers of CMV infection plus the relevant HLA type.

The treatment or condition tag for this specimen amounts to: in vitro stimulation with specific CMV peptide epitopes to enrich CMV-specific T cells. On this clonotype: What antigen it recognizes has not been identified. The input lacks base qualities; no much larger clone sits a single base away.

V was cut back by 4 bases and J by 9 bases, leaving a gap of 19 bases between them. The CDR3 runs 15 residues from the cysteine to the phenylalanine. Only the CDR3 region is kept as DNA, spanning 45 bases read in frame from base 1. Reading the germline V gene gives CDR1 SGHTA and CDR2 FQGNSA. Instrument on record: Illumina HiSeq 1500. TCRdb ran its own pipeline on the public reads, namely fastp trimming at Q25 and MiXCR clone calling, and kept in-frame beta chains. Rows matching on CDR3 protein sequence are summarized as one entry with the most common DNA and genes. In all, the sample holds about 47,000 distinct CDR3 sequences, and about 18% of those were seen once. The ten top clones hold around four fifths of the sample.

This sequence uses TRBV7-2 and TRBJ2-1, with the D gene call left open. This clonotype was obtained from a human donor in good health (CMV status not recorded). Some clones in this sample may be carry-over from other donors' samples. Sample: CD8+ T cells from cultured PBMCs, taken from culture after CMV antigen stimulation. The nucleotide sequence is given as TGTGCCAGCAGCTCACTAAAGACCCAATCTAGTGAGCAGTTCTTC. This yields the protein CASSSLKTQSSEQFF.